This T cell receptor beta chain came from a study of T cell changes during pregnancy in multiple sclerosis. The CDR3 totals 13 residues. Germline assignment: CDR1 SGHTA and CDR2 FQGNSA. Trimming at V came to 4 bases and at J to 3 bases, leaving 0 bases not matched to a gene. Clones were sequenced by immunoSEQ multiplex PCR, and TCRdb holds only the in-frame ones, with some missing. The table has about 52,000 clones, just over 90% seen once. V and J are TRBV7-2 and TRBJ1-1, with TRBD1 matching 9 bases. Sequencing was performed on CD4+ T cells from peripheral blood mononuclear cells, taken before pregnancy. This clonotype was sampled from a female donor with multiple sclerosis, enrolled in a pregnancy study. Written as DNA, the CDR3 is TGTGCCAGCAGCTGGACAGGGGACACTGAAGCTTTCTTT. This sequence encodes CASSWTGDTEAFF.